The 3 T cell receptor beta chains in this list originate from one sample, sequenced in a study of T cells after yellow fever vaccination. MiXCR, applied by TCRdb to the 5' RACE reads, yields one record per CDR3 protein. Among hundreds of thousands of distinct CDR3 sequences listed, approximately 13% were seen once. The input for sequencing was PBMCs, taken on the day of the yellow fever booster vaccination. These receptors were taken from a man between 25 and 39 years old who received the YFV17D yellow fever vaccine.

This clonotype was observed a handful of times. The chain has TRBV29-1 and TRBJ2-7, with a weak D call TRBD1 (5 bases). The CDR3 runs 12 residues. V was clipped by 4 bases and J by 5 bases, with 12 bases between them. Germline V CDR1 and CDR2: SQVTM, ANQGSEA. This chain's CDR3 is CSVGEQENEQYF. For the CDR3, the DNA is TGCAGCGTTGGGGAACAGGAAAACGAGCAGTACTTC.

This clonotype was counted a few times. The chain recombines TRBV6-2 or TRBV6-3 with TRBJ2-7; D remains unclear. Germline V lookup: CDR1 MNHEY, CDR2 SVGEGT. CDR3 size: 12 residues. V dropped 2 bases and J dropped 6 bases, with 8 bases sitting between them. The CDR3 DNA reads TGTGCCAGCAGTTACACAGTGGCCGAGCAGTACTTC. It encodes CASSYTVAEQYF.

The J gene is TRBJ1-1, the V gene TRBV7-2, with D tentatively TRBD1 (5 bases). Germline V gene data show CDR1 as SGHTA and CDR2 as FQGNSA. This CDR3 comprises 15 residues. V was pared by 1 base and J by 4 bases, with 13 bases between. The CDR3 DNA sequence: TGTGCCAGCAGCTTAGGAGGGGCAGTAATCACTGAAGCTTTCTTT. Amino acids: CASSLGGAVITEAFF.